These 18 T cell receptor beta chains originate from one sample sequenced in a study of blood T cell repertoires in COVID-19. Using immunoSEQ multiplex PCR, the repertoire was profiled, and TCRdb retains in-frame clones only, with some absent. This sample has 150,000 to 200,000 clones, with about nine tenths found just once. The sequenced material came from PBMCs or T cells enriched from blood (not recorded which). These receptors were taken from a young woman who had recovered from COVID-19.

The chain joins TRBV29-1 to TRBJ1-1, with 7 bases that match TRBD1. V gave up 7 bases and J gave up 1 base; unmatched junction bases: 6. The CDR3 contains 13 residues. The germline V gene encodes CDR1 SQVTM and CDR2 ANQGSEA. The DNA of the CDR3 is TGCAGCGCCGAGGGACAGACGAACACTGAAGCTTTCTTT. Translated: CSAEGQTNTEAFF.

This chain joins TRBV5-1 and TRBJ1-1, with TRBD1 identical over 10 bases. The CDR3 runs 16 residues. The germline V gene has CDR1 SGHRS and CDR2 YFSETQ. Unmatched junction bases numbered 8, after V lost 4 bases and J lost 2 bases. CDR3 sequence (DNA): TGCGCCAGCAGCACGGGGACAGGGGATTACAACACTGAAGCTTTCTTT. Protein product: CASSTGTGDYNTEAFF. Drawing the rest from reference TRBV5-1 and TRBJ1-1, the complete variable domain is KAGVTQTPRYLIKTRGQQVTLSCSPISGHRSVSWYQQTPGQGLQFLFEYFSETQRNKGNFPGRFSGRQFSNSRSEMNVSTLELGDSALYLCASSTGTGDYNTEAFFGQGTRLTVV.

This clone was picked up a small number of times. The rearrangement links TRBV29-1 to TRBJ2-3, with 9 bases fitting TRBD1. V was pared by 1 base and J by 2 bases, with 1 base of the junction left unmatched. CDR1 is SQVTM and CDR2 is ANQGSEA in the germline V gene. This CDR3 is 14 amino acids long. The CDR3: CSVEGQGVTDTQYF. The CDR3 DNA follows: TGCAGCGTTGAAGGACAGGGGGTCACAGATACGCAGTATTTT.

This rearrangement joins TRBV29-1 to TRBJ2-1, with D hard to call. Germline V gives CDR1 SQVTM, CDR2 ANQGSEA. V was pared by 3 bases and J by 9 bases, with 9 bases between. The CDR3 spans 11 residues. CDR3 DNA: TGCAGCGTTGACGTGTCGGGTGAGCAGTTCTTC. It specifies CSVDVSGEQFF.

This clone appeared a few times. The chain carries TRBV12-3 or TRBV12-4 and TRBJ2-5; D may be TRBD1 (6 bases). This CDR3 is built from 13 residues. V lost 2 bases and J 4 bases, leaving 8 bases between the germline ends. The CDR3 DNA is TGTGCCAGCAGTTTACTAGGGGGAGAGACCCAGTACTTC. This translates into CASSLLGGETQYF.

V usage is TRBV10-1 and J usage is TRBJ2-2; TRBD1 is a possible D gene (5 bases). Germline lookup yields CDR1 WNHNN and CDR2 SYGVQD (reference sequence). This CDR3 region has 13 residues. V shed 0 bases and J shed 6 bases, with 5 bases lying between them. The CDR3: CASSESGAGELFF. The DNA of the CDR3 is TGCGCCAGCAGTGAGTCAGGGGCCGGGGAGCTGTTTTTT.

In its sample, this clone was seen once. The V call is TRBV7-8, the J call TRBJ1-1; D call uncertain. Germline assignment: CDR1 SGHVS and CDR2 FQNEAQ. The length of the CDR3 is 15 residues. V lost 4 bases, J lost 0 bases, and 12 bases lay in between. CDR3 amino acids: CASSWGVNMNTEAFF. The CDR3, as DNA: TGTGCCAGCAGCTGGGGAGTAAACATGAACACTGAAGCTTTCTTT.

This chain joins TRBV6-4 and TRBJ2-7; D remains ambiguous. The V end was cut by 6 bases, the J end by 3 bases, with 18 bases between. CDR3 length equals 15 residues. Looked up from germline, CDR1 is MRHNA and CDR2 is SNTAGT. Here the CDR3 DNA reads TGTGCCAGCAGCGTAGACTCCCAACCTTTCTACGAGCAGTACTTC. This encodes CASSVDSQPFYEQYF.

The chain is built from TRBV6-5 and TRBJ2-5; 13 bases fit TRBD2. The CDR3 loop spans 15 amino acids. V lost 2 bases and J lost 5; bases outside the gene matches: 2. Germline CDR1 MNHEY, CDR2 SVGAGI. The DNA for the CDR3 is TGTGCCAGCAGTTACGTGACTAGCGGGGGGGAGACCCAGTACTTC. It codes for CASSYVTSGGETQYF.

The CDR3 is CASSGLLRNEQYF. The CDR3 DNA reads as TGTGCCAGCAGTGGACTATTAAGGAACGAGCAGTACTTC. This sequence joins TRBV5-6 and TRBJ2-7; tentative D call: TRBD2 (6 bases). This CDR3 contains 13 residues. Germline CDR1 SGHDT, CDR2 YYEEEE. V lost 5 bases, J lost 5 bases, and 14 bases lay in between.

In its sample, this clone was seen once. The rearrangement joins TRBV2 to TRBJ2-3; 11 bases are shared with TRBD2. The CDR3 is 15 residues long. The junction had 5 bases not matched to a gene; V was cut back by 4 bases and J by 5 bases. CDR1 is SNHLY, CDR2 FYNNEI, per germline. CDR3 nucleotide sequence: TGTGCCAGCAGTGGTAGCGGGGGGGCGAAAGATACGCAGTATTTT. Its protein is CASSGSGGAKDTQYF. Filled out from reference TRBV2 and TRBJ2-3, the complete variable domain reads EPEVTQTPSHQVTQMGQEVILRCVPISNHLYFYWYRQILGQKVEFLVSFYNNEISEKSEIFDDQFSVERPDGSNFTLKIRSTKLEDSAMYFCASSGSGGAKDTQYFGPGTRLTVL.

This clone was seen just once. The chain couples TRBV6-5 to TRBJ2-3; D not certain. The CDR3 length is 12 residues. The V end was cut by 7 bases, the J end by 4 bases, with 9 bases between. In germline, CDR1 is MNHEY, CDR2 SVGAGI. The CDR3 loop is CASTVAADTQYF. The CDR3 DNA reads TGTGCCAGCACCGTAGCCGCAGATACGCAGTATTTT.

The CDR3 DNA reads as TGTGCCAGCTCACCTCGCTCAGGGGTAAATCAGCCCCAGCATTTT. Translated, it gives CASSPRSGVNQPQHF. The V and J genes are TRBV18 and TRBJ1-5, with TRBD1 as a possible D gene (6 bases). CDR1 and CDR2 (germline): KGHSH, LQKENI. The CDR3 totals 15 residues. The V and J ends lost 3 bases and 4 bases respectively, with 13 bases between them.

J is TRBJ2-2 and V is TRBV7-2, with 13 nucleotides matching TRBD2. Looked up from germline, CDR1 is SGHTA and CDR2 is FQGNSA. With V trimmed by 5 bases and J by 1 base, 4 bases remained unmatched. The CDR3 totals 17 residues. The chain's CDR3 is CASSPRTSGGNTGELFF. The CDR3 bases are TGTGCCAGCAGCCCCCGGACTAGCGGGGGGAACACCGGGGAGCTGTTTTTT.

The chain couples TRBV5-1 to TRBJ1-1; D gene ambiguous. The CDR3 length is 14 residues. Germline lookup yields CDR1 SGHRS and CDR2 YFSETQ. V lost 0 bases to trimming and J lost 3 bases, with 9 bases between them. CDR3 nucleotides: TGCGCCAGCAGCTTGGGGGAGAGGGACACTGAAGCTTTCTTT. Protein product: CASSLGERDTEAFF.

The V and J genes are TRBV6-5 and TRBJ2-7, with D perhaps TRBD2 (5 bases). The germline V gene encodes CDR1 MNHEY and CDR2 SVGAGI. The V end lost 5 bases, the J end lost 4 bases, and 15 bases lay between the germline ends. This CDR3 is 14 amino acids long. CDR3 residues: CASSIPRVGYEQYF. The CDR3 coding sequence is TGTGCCAGCAGTATCCCGCGGGTGGGATACGAGCAGTACTTC.

This clone was picked up one time. The J gene is TRBJ1-1, the V gene TRBV28; D gene unclear. Deletions cut 6 bases from V and 1 base from J, with 9 bases between. The CDR3 has 13 residues. CDR1 and CDR2 from the germline V gene are MDHEN and SYDVKM. The CDR3 here is CASSLVGNTEAFF. In DNA form, the CDR3 reads TGTGCCAGCAGCCTAGTAGGGAACACTGAAGCTTTCTTT.

This clone was picked up one time. Here the CDR3 reads CASSQYDAGRQPQHF. The CDR3 DNA follows: TGTGCCAGCTCACAATACGACGCGGGCCGTCAGCCCCAGCATTTT. The chain uses TRBV18 and TRBJ1-5; unclear D gene. CDR3 length: 15 amino acids. The germline V gene encodes CDR1 KGHSH and CDR2 LQKENI. With 4 bases removed from V and 6 bases from J, the gap between germline ends came to 16 bases.